This T cell receptor beta chain was sequenced in a study of blood T cell repertoires in COVID-19. The overall study: Spain, Italy and the United States supplied samples that represented acute and convalescent COVID-19. T cells, B-cell-depleted T cells, or PBMCs supplied cDNA or gDNA.

In the original analysis: Amplified reference gene primers provided the basis for estimating nucleated cell counts. Assay: immunoSEQ multiplex PCR; the TCRdb copy retains only in-frame clones and omits some. V and J calls and clone size are those listed in that table; D and trimming were worked out from the DNA. The profile shows around 100,000 clones, approximately 90% of them singletons. The CDR3 is 14 amino acids. Germline V gene lookup returns CDR1 LNHDA and CDR2 SQIVND (reference sequence). The V gene lost 5 bases and the J gene lost 6 bases, with 16 bases spanning the gap. The chain carries TRBV19 and TRBJ1-2; a weak D match, TRBD1 (6 bases). The specimen was peripheral blood. The source of this sequence is a woman over 75 in a cohort sampled during active COVID-19. The CDR3 DNA sequence: TGTGCCAGTAGTCTTAGGGGGGGCTCGGATGGCTACACCTTC. Its translation: CASSLRGGSDGYTF. Variable domain in full (rest from reference TRBV19 and TRBJ1-2): DGGITQSPKYLFRKEGQNVTLSCEQNLNHDAMYWYRQDPGQGLRLIYYSQIVNDFQKGDIAEGYSVSREKKESFPLTVTSAQKNPTAFYLCASSLRGGSDGYTFGSGTRLTVV.